This T cell receptor (beta chain) appears in the sequencing data of a study of blood T cell repertoires in COVID-19. Sequencing used immunoSEQ multiplex PCR; TCRdb keeps in-frame clones, though not all of them. In the table there are some 300,000 clones, 86% of which are singletons. The CDR3 runs to 13 residues. Germline V gene sequence: CDR1 LNHDA, CDR2 SQIVND (reference sequence). Trimming took 2 bases from V and 5 from J, leaving 10 bases between them. The rearrangement links TRBV19 to TRBJ2-7, with D possibly matching TRBD1 (6 bases). The sequenced sample consisted of peripheral blood. This clonotype originated in a woman aged 70-85 years with COVID-19, enrolled during active disease. CDR3 DNA: TGTGCCAGTAGTATATCCAGGGGAAACGAGCAGTACTTC. This encodes CASSISRGNEQYF.